This T cell receptor beta chain appears in the sequencing data of a study of blood T cell repertoires in COVID-19. This CDR3 is 16 amino acids long. Germline CDR1 SGHTA, CDR2 FQGTGA. The ends were cut back, 3 bases at V and 3 bases at J, with 18 bases in the middle. Data came from immunoSEQ multiplex PCR; TCRdb stores just in-frame clones and leaves some out. This table has fewer than 250,000 clones, around 86% appearing once. This clonotype was sampled from a man in his 60s with acute or convalescent COVID-19. The sample consisted of peripheral blood. The V and J genes are TRBV7-3 and TRBJ2-7, with a weak D call TRBD2 (5 bases). The CDR3 reads CASSFLLQRTRYEQYF. In nucleotides, the CDR3 is TGTGCCAGCAGCTTCCTTCTCCAGCGGACCCGCTACGAGCAGTACTTC.